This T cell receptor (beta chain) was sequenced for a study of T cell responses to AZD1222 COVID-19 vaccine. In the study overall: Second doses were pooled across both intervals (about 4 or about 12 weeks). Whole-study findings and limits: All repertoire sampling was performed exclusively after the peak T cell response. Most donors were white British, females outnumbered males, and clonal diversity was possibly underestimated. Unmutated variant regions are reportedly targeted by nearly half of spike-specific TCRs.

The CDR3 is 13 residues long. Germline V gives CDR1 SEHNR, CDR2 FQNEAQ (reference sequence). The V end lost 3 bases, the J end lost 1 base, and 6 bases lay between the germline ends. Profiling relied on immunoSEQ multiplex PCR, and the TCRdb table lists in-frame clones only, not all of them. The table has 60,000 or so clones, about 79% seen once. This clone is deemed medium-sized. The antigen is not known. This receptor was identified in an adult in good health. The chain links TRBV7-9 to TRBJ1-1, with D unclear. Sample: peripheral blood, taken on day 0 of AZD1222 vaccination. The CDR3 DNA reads TGTGCCAGCAGCTTTGGCCCGAACACTGAAGCTTTCTTT. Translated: CASSFGPNTEAFF.